This T cell receptor beta chain is drawn from a study of control samples from healthy donors and cancer patients. Sequenced by immunoSEQ multiplex PCR; TCRdb stores in-frame clones only, minus some. There are 150,000 to 200,000 clones in the sample; approximately 95% occur only once, and about 1.5% lies in the top ten. V was pared by 0 bases and J by 5 bases, with 17 bases between. The CDR3 covers 17 residues. Germline loops: CDR1 MGHRA, CDR2 YSYEKL. The sample holds one count of this clone. This TCR derives from a man aged 18 to 35 in good health. The chain couples TRBV4-1 to TRBJ1-5, with D uncertain. Sequenced input: blood. The CDR3 is CASSQDSAGGIDQPQHF. The DNA for the CDR3 is TGCGCCAGCAGCCAAGATTCGGCAGGAGGGATCGATCAGCCCCAGCATTTT.